What follows is one T cell receptor beta chain and its context. Its antigen remains undetermined. The sample holds no much larger clone one base away, and base qualities are not on file. These data originate in a study of blood T cell repertoires in COVID-19 (dated by TCRdb to 2020 to 2022). In the study overall: Samples covering the acute and convalescent phases of COVID-19 were provided by collaborators in the United States, Italy and Spain. The repertoires were released in a freely available public database meant as a resource for research on the immune response to SARS-CoV-2. Subjects who had been exposed to COVID-19, were actively infected with it, or had recovered from it provided the deeply sampled blood TCRbeta repertoires that made up the dataset. Samples came from the ongoing ImmuneRACE study (first 160 participants) plus 1,254 subjects from 6 global collaborators. The prospective study material was composed of cDNA or gDNA derived from T cells, B-cell-depleted T cells, or PBMCs. Nearly every sample came with metadata listing a de-identified subject ID, COVID-19 status, age in years and sex. Where available, HLA class I and class II types were obtained from metadata supplied by the sample provider rather than from assay-based typing.

From the cysteine up to the phenylalanine, the CDR3 has a length of 14 residues. Only CDR3 DNA remains: 42 bases, in frame from the first base. CDR1 and CDR2, looked up from the germline V gene (reference sequence), are SGHKS and YYEKEE. Trimming removed 0 bases from V and 2 bases from J, leaving 9 bases between the germline ends. In Seattle, one collaborating source enrolled patients while the infection was active and tracked those patients longitudinally over the course of disease. The collaborating institutions used their own protocols to collect whole blood in K2EDTA tubes. For TCRbeta analysis, collaborators shipped samples in one of three forms: frozen whole blood, isolated PBMCs, or DNA extracted from either of those sample types. Study-wide findings and limitations: The amount of clinical and demographic metadata varied by source and participant and was provided uncurated.

The immunoSEQ Assay, a bias-controlled multiplex PCR, was used to amplify TCRbeta CDR3 regions from genomic DNA. Per the authors' processing: Nucleated cell counts per sample were estimated from amplification of reference gene primers within the assay. To quantify the absolute abundance of each unique TCRbeta CDR3 rearrangement, sequence reads were collapsed and filtered. For each sample, productive Simpson clonality was calculated as the square root of Simpson's diversity index over productive rearrangements. Drawn from immuneACCESS, this table holds only the in-frame rearrangements with V and J called that TCRdb kept. Clones are partly lost; checked studies trace under half to an unresolved V gene and leave the rest unexplained. V, J and clone size reflect that table, while D and trimming were determined from the DNA. This sample comprises approximately 180,000 clones, approximately 87% of them detected only once. The ten largest clones represent approximately 18% of the sample.

The sequence is built from TRBV5-5 and TRBJ2-7; TRBD2 is a weak D gene call, 5 bases matching. This clonotype was obtained from a person aged 70 to 80 with COVID-19, enrolled during active disease. Sequenced sample: peripheral blood. The CDR3 region has the sequence CASSLDLAPYEQYF. The DNA is as follows: TGTGCCAGCAGCTTGGATCTAGCCCCCTACGAGCAGTACTTC.